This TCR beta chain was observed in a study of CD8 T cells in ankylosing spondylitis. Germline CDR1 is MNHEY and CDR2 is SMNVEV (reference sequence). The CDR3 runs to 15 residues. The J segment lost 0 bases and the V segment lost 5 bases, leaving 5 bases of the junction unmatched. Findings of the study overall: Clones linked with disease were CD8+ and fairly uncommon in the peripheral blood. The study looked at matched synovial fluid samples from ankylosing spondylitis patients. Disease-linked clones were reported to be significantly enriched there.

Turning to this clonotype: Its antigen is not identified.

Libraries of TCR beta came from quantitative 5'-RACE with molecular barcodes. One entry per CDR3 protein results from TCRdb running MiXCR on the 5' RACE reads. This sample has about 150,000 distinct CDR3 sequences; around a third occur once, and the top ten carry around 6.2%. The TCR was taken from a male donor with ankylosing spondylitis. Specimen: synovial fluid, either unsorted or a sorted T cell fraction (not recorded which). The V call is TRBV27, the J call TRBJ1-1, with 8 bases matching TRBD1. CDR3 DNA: TGTGCCAGCAGTCGACGACAGGGGATGAACACTGAAGCTTTCTTT. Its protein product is CASSRRQGMNTEAFF.